This T cell receptor (beta chain) was profiled in a study of T cell responses to AZD1222 COVID-19 vaccine. The study pooled second doses at about 4 or about 12 weeks. The study's findings and limits: Mostly white British, mostly female donors; authors suggested clonal diversity may be underestimated.

Using immunoSEQ multiplex PCR, the repertoire was profiled, and TCRdb retains in-frame clones only, with some absent. The table has about 27,000 clones, 92% seen once. For this clone: What it recognizes is unknown.

The CDR3 is made up of 16 amino acids. V shed 2 bases and J 9 bases; nucleotides not matched to a gene: 12. CDR1 SGHTS and CDR2 YDEGEE come from the germline V gene. The rearrangement uses TRBV5-8 and TRBJ1-5; 9 bases match TRBD1. Sequenced material: peripheral blood, taken 28 days after the second AZD1222 dose. The sequence was collected from an adult who received the AZD1222 COVID-19 vaccine. This chain's CDR3 is CASSFGTNRGPLPQHF. As DNA, the CDR3 is TGTGCCAGCAGCTTCGGAACCAACAGGGGGCCCTTGCCCCAGCATTTT. The full variable domain, completed using reference TRBV5-8 and TRBJ1-5, is EAGVTQSPTHLIKTRGQQATLRCSPISGHTSVYWYQQALGLGLQFLLWYDEGEERNRGNFPPRFSGRQFPNYSSELNVNALELEDSALYLCASSFGTNRGPLPQHFGDGTRLSIL.